Listed here are 14 T cell receptor beta chains from one sample, sequenced in a study of T-cell reconstitution after alpha-beta-depleted transplantation in children. TCRbeta library construction was performed incorporating unique molecular identifiers. TCRdb recomputed calls from the PCR reads with MiXCR, one row per CDR3 protein. In the table there are about 5,900 distinct CDR3 sequences, around 15% of which are singletons. The source material was PBMCs, mostly from graft donor cells, sampled 180 days after TCRalphabeta/CD19-depleted stem cell transplant. The receptors were gathered from a patient between 2 and 9 years old who had a stem cell transplant for inherited bone marrow failure, so the T cells may come from the graft donor.

This clonotype was found many times. The CDR3 loop reads CSARDRRQGPNEQYF. In nucleotides, the CDR3 is TGCAGTGCTAGAGATCGGCGACAGGGCCCCAACGAGCAGTACTTC. V is TRBV20-1 and J is TRBJ2-7; 7 positions agree with TRBD1. The V gene's germline CDR1 is DFQATT and CDR2 SNEGSKA (reference sequence). The CDR3 extends over 15 amino acids. The ends lost 0 bases at V and 5 bases at J; junction bases unmatched: 10.

This clonotype was detected many times. The V and J genes are TRBV4-3 and TRBJ2-5; 12 positions agree with TRBD2. The CDR3 covers 16 residues. J gave up 4 bases and V 4 bases, and 7 bases lay outside the gene matches. Germline V gene lookup returns CDR1 LGHNA and CDR2 YSLEER. The CDR3 DNA sequence: TGCGCCAGCAGCCGTTCTCCGGGACTAGCGGGAGAGACCCAGTACTTC. Translated, it gives CASSRSPGLAGETQYF.

J is TRBJ1-1 and V is TRBV5-1, with D uncertain. Germline V lookup: CDR1 SGHRS, CDR2 YFSETQ. V shed 0 bases and J shed 1 base, with 13 bases lying between them. The CDR3 runs 16 residues. CDR3 bases: TGCGCCAGCAGCTTGGATTTGACGAAAAGGAACACTGAAGCTTTCTTT. It codes for CASSLDLTKRNTEAFF.

This clonotype was observed at least ten times. The CDR3 sequence: CATTGPYYSNQPQHF. In DNA, the CDR3 is TGTGCCACTACCGGGCCCTACTATAGCAATCAGCCCCAGCATTTT. This chain uses TRBV6-2 or TRBV6-3 with TRBJ1-5; D remains unclear. V was shortened by 10 bases and J by 0 bases, with 16 bases between the two germline ends. CDR3 length: 15 residues. Germline V gene sequence: CDR1 MNHEY, CDR2 SVGEGT.

This clonotype was detected many times. The chain carries TRBV6-5 and TRBJ2-7, with TRBD1 matching 10 bases. Germline V gives CDR1 MNHEY, CDR2 SVGAGI. With 2 bases clipped from V and 3 bases from J, the junction kept 4 bases outside the gene matches. The CDR3 consists of 15 residues. The CDR3 DNA sequence: TGTGCCAGCAGTTACCGACAGGGGGCAGGCTACGAGCAGTACTTC. Protein product: CASSYRQGAGYEQYF.

This clonotype was seen many times. The gene calls are TRBV29-1 and TRBJ2-7, with TRBD1 matching 7 bases. J lost 6 bases, V lost 6 bases, and 11 bases had no gene match. Looked up from germline, CDR1 is SQVTM and CDR2 is ANQGSEA. CDR3 length: 13 amino acids. The CDR3: CSVRTGAGGEQYF. The CDR3 DNA is TGCAGCGTCCGTACAGGGGCCGGCGGCGAGCAGTACTTC.

This clonotype was seen many times. V gene TRBV20-1 combines with J gene TRBJ1-1; 8 nucleotides match TRBD1. Germline values: CDR1 DFQATT, CDR2 SNEGSKA (reference sequence). The CDR3 runs 15 residues. With 1 base clipped from V and 4 bases from J, the junction kept 8 bases outside the gene matches. CDR3 nucleotide sequence: TGCAGTGCTAGAGCCAATCCCGACAGGGGCACTGAAGCTTTCTTT. This gives the protein CSARANPDRGTEAFF.

This clonotype came up many times. Here the CDR3 DNA reads TGTGCCAGCAGTTGGGGGGGGGGAACCGGAGGGGAGACCCAGTACTTC. It yields the protein CASSWGGGTGGETQYF. This sequence joins TRBV6-2 or TRBV6-3 and TRBJ2-5, with 7 nucleotides matching TRBD2. V shed 4 bases and J 5 bases; nucleotides not matched to a gene: 13. CDR1 and CDR2 from the germline V gene are MNHEY and SVGEGT. This CDR3 has 16 amino acids.

This clonotype has a count of ten or more. The chain couples TRBV5-4 to TRBJ2-5; D is perhaps TRBD2 (7 bases). Trimming cost V 3 bases and J 5 bases, with 11 bases left between them. Germline V gene lookup returns CDR1 SGHNT and CDR2 YYREEE (reference sequence). This CDR3 has 13 residues. The CDR3 here is CASSSRGGETQYF. The CDR3 DNA sequence: TGTGCCAGCAGCTCTAGGGGGGGGGAGACCCAGTACTTC.

The chain employs TRBV29-1 and TRBJ2-1; D is possibly TRBD2 (5 bases). V lost 6 bases to trimming and J lost 7 bases, with 10 bases between them. CDR1 SQVTM and CDR2 ANQGSEA come from the germline V gene. The CDR3 consists of 11 residues. In DNA, the CDR3 is TGCAGCGTGACTAACGGGAATGAGCAGTTCTTC. It yields the protein CSVTNGNEQFF.

This clonotype was seen ten or more times. The chain joins TRBV5-1 to TRBJ2-5, with D maybe TRBD2 (6 bases). In germline, CDR1 is SGHRS, CDR2 YFSETQ. The V gene lost 4 bases and the J gene lost 3 bases, with 13 bases spanning the gap. This CDR3 has 14 amino acids. CDR3 DNA: TGCGCCAGCAGCCCCGGGACTGCCAAAGAGACCCAGTACTTC. Its translation: CASSPGTAKETQYF. Together with reference TRBV5-1 and TRBJ2-5, the CDR3 gives the full variable domain: KAGVTQTPRYLIKTRGQQVTLSCSPISGHRSVSWYQQTPGQGLQFLFEYFSETQRNKGNFPGRFSGRQFSNSRSEMNVSTLELGDSALYLCASSPGTAKETQYFGPGTRLLVL.

This clonotype was observed at least ten times. In nucleotides, the CDR3 is TGTGCCTGGAGCGTCGGGGCCACGACCCAGTACTTC. Translation: CAWSVGATTQYF. The chain recombines TRBV30 with TRBJ2-5; D assignment may be TRBD1 or TRBD2 (5 bases each). This CDR3 has 12 residues. Germline values: CDR1 GTSNPN, CDR2 SVGIG (reference sequence). V lost 3 bases and J lost 7, with 12 bases in between.

The rearrangement joins TRBV5-1 to TRBJ2-3, with TRBD2 matching over 9 bases. V lost 0 bases, J lost 5 bases, and 1 base stayed unmatched. Per germline, CDR1 SGHRS and CDR2 YFSETQ. CDR3 length: 14 amino acids. DNA for the CDR3: TGCGCCAGCAGCTTGGGTAGCGGGGGAGATACGCAGTATTTT. Translating it yields CASSLGSGGDTQYF. The full variable domain, its missing parts supplied by reference TRBV5-1 and TRBJ2-3, is KAGVTQTPRYLIKTRGQQVTLSCSPISGHRSVSWYQQTPGQGLQFLFEYFSETQRNKGNFPGRFSGRQFSNSRSEMNVSTLELGDSALYLCASSLGSGGDTQYFGPGTRLTVL.

This chain uses TRBV29-1 with TRBJ2-5; D may be TRBD1 (5 bases). Germline V lookup: CDR1 SQVTM, CDR2 ANQGSEA. CDR3 length: 12 residues. V was clipped by 7 bases and J by 6 bases, with 15 bases between them. CDR3 in amino acids: CSAGILGQTQYF. Written as DNA, the CDR3 is TGCAGCGCCGGTATACTGGGGCAGACCCAGTACTTC.